A selection of T cell receptor beta chains follows, all from one sample in a study of blood T cell repertoires in COVID-19. Assay: immunoSEQ multiplex PCR; the TCRdb copy retains only in-frame clones and omits some. The profile shows 75,000 to 90,000 clones, 60% to 80% of them singletons. Sequencing was done on a sample of peripheral blood. The receptors derive from a man in his 60s with COVID-19, enrolled during active disease. The CDR3 runs from the conserved cysteine through the conserved F or W. D genes are given only for firm matches. Only part of the rows carry a size: once, few, many, or a class if the clone is expanded.

v_gene: TRBV6-6; abundance: once; d_gene: TRBD1; j_gene: TRBJ1-2; CDR3nt: TGTGCCAGCAGTTATGGACAGGGAAGAGACGGCTACACCTTC; CDR3aa: CASSYGQGRDGYTF
v_gene: TRBV4-1; abundance: few; d_gene: -; j_gene: TRBJ1-5; CDR3nt: TGCGCCAGCAGCCAAGATCGTCCAGATCAGCCCCAGCATTTT; CDR3aa: CASSQDRPDQPQHF
v_gene: TRBV7-9; abundance: few; d_gene: TRBD1; j_gene: TRBJ1-2; CDR3nt: TGTGCCAGCAGCTTAGCGGGACAGAAAACCTACACCTTC; CDR3aa: CASSLAGQKTYTF
v_gene: TRBV27; abundance: -; d_gene: -; j_gene: TRBJ1-2; CDR3nt: TGTGCCAGCAGTCGGAGGTGGTCAGGGGCCCACTATGGCTACACCTTC; CDR3aa: CASSRRWSGAHYGYTF
v_gene: TRBV6-5; abundance: few; d_gene: -; j_gene: TRBJ1-1; CDR3nt: TGTGCCAGCACCGCCCGGCAGGGACTAAGGACTGAAGCTTTCTTT; CDR3aa: CASTARQGLRTEAFF
v_gene: TRBV7-3; abundance: -; d_gene: -; j_gene: TRBJ2-1; CDR3nt: TGTGCCAGCAGCTTAGAGGGCAGAAGCAATGAGCAGTTCTTC; CDR3aa: CASSLEGRSNEQFF
v_gene: TRBV7-9; abundance: -; d_gene: -; j_gene: TRBJ1-4; CDR3nt: TGTGCCAGCAGCTTACTTATTGGCAGGGAAGAAAAACTGTTTTTT; CDR3aa: CASSLLIGREEKLFF
v_gene: TRBV12-5; abundance: -; d_gene: -; j_gene: TRBJ2-4; CDR3nt: TGTGCTAGTGGTTTGGATCAGGTCGGCGATGACTTC; CDR3aa: CASGLDQVGDDF
v_gene: TRBV28; abundance: -; d_gene: -; j_gene: TRBJ2-2; CDR3nt: TGTGCCACCTCCACCGGGGAGCTGTTTTTT; CDR3aa: CATSTGELFF
v_gene: TRBV29-1; abundance: -; d_gene: TRBD2; j_gene: TRBJ2-3; CDR3nt: TGCAGCGTGGGGGTTAGCGGGAGCTTGACAGATACGCAGTATTTT; CDR3aa: CSVGVSGSLTDTQYF
v_gene: TRBV3-1/TRBV3-2; abundance: -; d_gene: -; j_gene: TRBJ1-1; CDR3nt: TGTGCCAGCAGCTTTACAGAGAACACTGAAGCTTTCTTT; CDR3aa: CASSFTENTEAFF
v_gene: TRBV5-6; abundance: few; d_gene: -; j_gene: TRBJ1-2; CDR3nt: TGTGCCAGCAGCTTTAACAGTATAAGGAAAAATGGCTACACCTTC; CDR3aa: CASSFNSIRKNGYTF
v_gene: TRBV27; abundance: -; d_gene: TRBD1; j_gene: TRBJ1-3; CDR3nt: TGTGCCAGCAGCCCAGACAGGGCTAACACCATATATTTT; CDR3aa: CASSPDRANTIYF
v_gene: TRBV6-2/TRBV6-3; abundance: -; d_gene: -; j_gene: TRBJ2-5; CDR3nt: TGTGCCAGCAGTTACTCTTGGCTTATGGCTGAGACCCAGTACTTC; CDR3aa: CASSYSWLMAETQYF
v_gene: TRBV7-9; abundance: -; d_gene: -; j_gene: TRBJ1-1; CDR3nt: TGTGCCAGCAGCTTAGCGGGGGGACCCTTGAACACTGAAGCTTTCTTT; CDR3aa: CASSLAGGPLNTEAFF
v_gene: TRBV4-1; abundance: -; d_gene: -; j_gene: TRBJ1-1; CDR3nt: TGCGCCAGCAGCCCGATTAATCAGGGGAACACTGAAGCTTTCTTT; CDR3aa: CASSPINQGNTEAFF
v_gene: TRBV7-2; abundance: -; d_gene: -; j_gene: TRBJ2-2; CDR3nt: TGTGCCAGCAGCTTACGCGAGAACAAGGGGGGGGAGCTGTTTTTT; CDR3aa: CASSLRENKGGELFF
v_gene: TRBV25-1; abundance: -; d_gene: TRBD1; j_gene: TRBJ1-6; CDR3nt: TGTGCCAGCAGTGGCCGGGACAGAAATAATTCACCCCTCCACTTT; CDR3aa: CASSGRDRNNSPLHF
v_gene: TRBV5-1; abundance: -; d_gene: TRBD2; j_gene: TRBJ2-1; CDR3nt: TGCGCCAGCAGCCCGACGCCTAGCGGGGGGGCCAGGGATGAGCAGTTCTTC; CDR3aa: CASSPTPSGGARDEQFF
v_gene: TRBV12-5; abundance: -; d_gene: -; j_gene: TRBJ1-5; CDR3nt: TGTGCTAGTGGCCCCCCCAACGGCGCGTACAGAAATAGCAATCAGCCCCAGCATTTT; CDR3aa: CASGPPNGAYRNSNQPQHF
v_gene: TRBV27; abundance: -; d_gene: -; j_gene: TRBJ2-1; CDR3nt: TGTGCCAGCACTCGTCGTCTCAGGGGTGGCAATGAGCAGTTCTTC; CDR3aa: CASTRRLRGGNEQFF
v_gene: TRBV5-5; abundance: -; d_gene: TRBD1; j_gene: TRBJ2-2; CDR3nt: TGTGCCAGCAGCTTCGGGACAGCCGGGGAGCTGTTTTTT; CDR3aa: CASSFGTAGELFF
v_gene: TRBV3-1/TRBV3-2; abundance: -; d_gene: TRBD2; j_gene: TRBJ2-5; CDR3nt: TGTGCCAGCAGCCAAAGGCTAGCGGGGTTGTGGACCCAGTACTTC; CDR3aa: CASSQRLAGLWTQYF
v_gene: TRBV5-6; abundance: few; d_gene: -; j_gene: TRBJ1-2; CDR3nt: TGTGCCAGCAGCTTGGTTTTTTGGGCACGAGCTAACTATGGCTACACCTTC; CDR3aa: CASSLVFWARANYGYTF
v_gene: TRBV2; abundance: -; d_gene: -; j_gene: TRBJ2-2; CDR3nt: TGTGCCAGCACTTTAGGGCAGGGTTACACCGGGGAGCTGTTTTTT; CDR3aa: CASTLGQGYTGELFF
v_gene: TRBV27; abundance: -; d_gene: -; j_gene: TRBJ1-2; CDR3nt: TGTGCCAGCAGTCCCCGGGGGGGGGCGCGGGGCTACACCTTC; CDR3aa: CASSPRGGARGYTF
v_gene: TRBV5-1; abundance: -; d_gene: -; j_gene: TRBJ2-3; CDR3nt: TGCGCCAGCAGCCTCCCCGGGATCCCGACGACAGATACGCAGTATTTT; CDR3aa: CASSLPGIPTTDTQYF
v_gene: TRBV19; abundance: once; d_gene: TRBD1; j_gene: TRBJ2-2; CDR3nt: TGTGCCAGTAGGGGGACAGGGGGCGTTTCGAACACCGGGGAGCTGTTTTTT; CDR3aa: CASRGTGGVSNTGELFF
v_gene: TRBV10-3; abundance: -; d_gene: TRBD1; j_gene: TRBJ2-5; CDR3nt: TGTGCCATCAGTACCGGGACAGGGCCAGAGACCCAGTACTTC; CDR3aa: CAISTGTGPETQYF
v_gene: TRBV6-1; abundance: few; d_gene: -; j_gene: TRBJ2-2; CDR3nt: TGTGCCAGCAGTGAAGGGACACCCAACACCGGGGAGCTGTTTTTT; CDR3aa: CASSEGTPNTGELFF
v_gene: TRBV27; abundance: once; d_gene: -; j_gene: TRBJ1-5; CDR3nt: TGTGCCAGCAGTTTATCGGGAACGAGGGTACGGAATCAGCCCCAGCATTTT; CDR3aa: CASSLSGTRVRNQPQHF
v_gene: TRBV4-1; abundance: once; d_gene: TRBD2; j_gene: TRBJ2-2; CDR3nt: TGCGCCAGCAGCCAAGATTTCACTAAACTAGCGGGAGTGTCCGGGGAGCTGTTTTTT; CDR3aa: CASSQDFTKLAGVSGELFF
v_gene: TRBV10-3; abundance: -; d_gene: -; j_gene: TRBJ2-5; CDR3nt: TGTGCCATCAGGGGGACACCTCAAGAGACCCAGTACTTC; CDR3aa: CAIRGTPQETQYF
v_gene: TRBV7-3; abundance: -; d_gene: -; j_gene: TRBJ2-3; CDR3nt: TGTGCCAGCAGCTCCGGGGGTCCAGATACGCAGTATTTT; CDR3aa: CASSSGGPDTQYF
v_gene: TRBV6-1; abundance: -; d_gene: -; j_gene: TRBJ1-5; CDR3nt: TGTGCCAGCAGTGACGACGGATATGGGAGTCAGCCCCAGCATTTT; CDR3aa: CASSDDGYGSQPQHF
v_gene: TRBV9; abundance: -; d_gene: TRBD1; j_gene: TRBJ1-2; CDR3nt: TGTGCCAGCAGCGTCACCCCCGGGACAGGAAGCTCTCATGGCTACACCTTC; CDR3aa: CASSVTPGTGSSHGYTF
v_gene: TRBV7-6; abundance: -; d_gene: -; j_gene: TRBJ1-4; CDR3nt: TGTGCCAGCAGCTCCGGGTTCCAGCCAACTAATGAAAAACTGTTTTTT; CDR3aa: CASSSGFQPTNEKLFF
v_gene: TRBV7-9; abundance: -; d_gene: TRBD1; j_gene: TRBJ1-2; CDR3nt: TGTGCCATCGTGGACAGGGGGGACGGCGGCTACACCTTC; CDR3aa: CAIVDRGDGGYTF
v_gene: TRBV7-9; abundance: -; d_gene: -; j_gene: TRBJ1-2; CDR3nt: TGTGCCAGCAGCCTGGGGGCCTCCGGGTCGGATGGCTACACCTTC; CDR3aa: CASSLGASGSDGYTF
v_gene: TRBV6-5; abundance: -; d_gene: TRBD1; j_gene: TRBJ1-1; CDR3nt: TGTGCCAGCAGAACAGGGGGCATTGGCACTGAAGCTTTCTTT; CDR3aa: CASRTGGIGTEAFF
v_gene: TRBV6-5; abundance: -; d_gene: -; j_gene: TRBJ1-6; CDR3nt: TGTGCCAGCAGTTACCACGGGGCACCCCTCCACTTT; CDR3aa: CASSYHGAPLHF
v_gene: TRBV5-1; abundance: -; d_gene: TRBD1; j_gene: TRBJ2-3; CDR3nt: TGCGCCAGCAGACCCCTCCGACAGGGGGCAGATACGCAGTATTTT; CDR3aa: CASRPLRQGADTQYF
v_gene: TRBV30; abundance: -; d_gene: -; j_gene: TRBJ1-5; CDR3nt: TGTGCCTGGAGTGATAGGTGGAGGGACAATCAGCCCCAGCATTTT; CDR3aa: CAWSDRWRDNQPQHF
v_gene: TRBV5-1; abundance: -; d_gene: -; j_gene: TRBJ2-7; CDR3nt: TGCGCCAGCAGCTTGAACGGTGCCTACGAGCAGTACTTC; CDR3aa: CASSLNGAYEQYF
v_gene: TRBV6-5; abundance: -; d_gene: -; j_gene: TRBJ2-1; CDR3nt: TGTGCCAGCAGTTACACGCCCCAAGCGGGTTATGAGCAGTTCTTC; CDR3aa: CASSYTPQAGYEQFF
v_gene: TRBV11-3; abundance: -; d_gene: -; j_gene: TRBJ2-3; CDR3nt: TGTGCCAGCAGCAACCCAGGTCAGCCTAGCACAGATACGCAGTATTTT; CDR3aa: CASSNPGQPSTDTQYF
v_gene: TRBV5-8; abundance: -; d_gene: -; j_gene: TRBJ1-2; CDR3nt: TGTGCCAGCAGGGGCGGAGGTTCGAACTATGGCTACACCTTC; CDR3aa: CASRGGGSNYGYTF
v_gene: TRBV21-1; abundance: -; d_gene: -; j_gene: TRBJ2-1; CDR3nt: TGTGCCAGCAGCAAAGGAGTGTCCTACAATGAGCAGTTCTTC; CDR3aa: CASSKGVSYNEQFF
v_gene: TRBV29-1; abundance: -; d_gene: TRBD1; j_gene: TRBJ1-1; CDR3nt: TGCAGCGTTGAACCAGGGGGCGGTGGAGCTTTCTTT; CDR3aa: CSVEPGGGGAFF
v_gene: TRBV27; abundance: -; d_gene: -; j_gene: TRBJ1-5; CDR3nt: TGTGCCAGCAGTCCCTTGCGGGGGGTAAGCAATCAGCCCCAGCATTTT; CDR3aa: CASSPLRGVSNQPQHF